This entry lists 19 T cell receptor beta chains sequenced from one sample in a study of blood T cell repertoires in COVID-19. The table came from immunoSEQ multiplex PCR; TCRdb's copy has only in-frame clones and leaves some out. Found here are about 45,000 clones, roughly four fifths of them singletons; the top ten hold roughly an eighth. Sample: peripheral blood. The receptors were sampled from a human donor in a cohort sampled during active COVID-19.

The chain uses TRBV30 and TRBJ2-5; D may be TRBD2 (7 bases). Trimming removed 1 base from V and 6 bases from J, with 12 bases in between. Germline values: CDR1 GTSNPN, CDR2 SVGIG (reference sequence). The CDR3 length is 13 residues. The CDR3: CAWSDGGRKTQYF. In nucleotides, the CDR3 is TGTGCCTGGAGTGACGGGGGGCGGAAGACCCAGTACTTC. Full variable domain (outside the CDR3, taken from reference TRBV30 and TRBJ2-5): SQTIHQWPATLVQPVGSPLSLECTVEGTSNPNLYWYRQAAGRGLQLLFYSVGIGQISSEVPQNLSASRPQDRQFILSSKKLLLSDSGFYLCAWSDGGRKTQYFGPGTRLLVL.

The V gene is TRBV5-1, the J gene TRBJ1-1; tentative D call: TRBD1 (6 bases). This CDR3 contains 14 residues. V dropped 2 bases and J dropped 4 bases, with 12 bases sitting between them. Looked up from germline, CDR1 is SGHRS and CDR2 is YFSETQ. CDR3 nucleotide sequence: TGCGCCAGCAGCTTTCAGGGGTTTGGCACTGAAGCTTTCTTT. Its protein is CASSFQGFGTEAFF.

This chain joins TRBV19 and TRBJ2-2, with 7 bases lining up with TRBD1. Germline trimming cut 3 bases from V and 7 bases from J; bases unmatched to any gene: 5. Per germline, CDR1 LNHDA and CDR2 SQIVND (reference sequence). This CDR3 region has 14 residues. CDR3 in DNA: TGTGCCAGTAGTATCAGAGGGGGCGGCGGGGAGCTGTTTTTT. Residues: CASSIRGGGGELFF.

The chain uses TRBV7-9 and TRBJ2-1, with 9 bases aligning to TRBD2. Germline V gene lookup returns CDR1 SEHNR and CDR2 FQNEAQ (reference sequence). V dropped 5 bases and J dropped 7; count of bases not matched to a gene: 9. The CDR3 length is 15 residues. Here the CDR3 reads CASSTGAGGPNEQFF. The CDR3 DNA sequence: TGTGCCAGCAGCACAGGGGCGGGAGGGCCGAATGAGCAGTTCTTC.

This clone came up a few times. The chain couples TRBV4-1 to TRBJ2-5; perhaps TRBD1 as D (6 bases). From germline, CDR1 is MGHRA and CDR2 YSYEKL. CDR3 size: 14 residues. Trimming stripped 5 bases from V and 1 base from J, with 11 bases between. The CDR3 coding sequence is TGCGCCAGCAGCTCACAGGGTAGCCAAGAGACCCAGTACTTC. As protein: CASSSQGSQETQYF.

The rearrangement uses TRBV5-5 and TRBJ2-1; TRBD2 aligns across 12 bases. This CDR3 is 15 amino acids long. V lost 4 bases, J lost 6 bases, and 5 bases stayed unmatched. Germline lookup yields CDR1 SGHKS and CDR2 YYEKEE (reference sequence). The CDR3 DNA reads as TGTGCCAGCAGCCCCCAGGGACTAGCGGGCAATGAGCAGTTCTTC. It translates to CASSPQGLAGNEQFF.

The chain combines TRBV12-3 or TRBV12-4 with TRBJ1-2; D uncertain. The CDR3 consists of 13 residues. V lost 2 bases and J lost 4, with 8 bases in between. CDR3 sequence: CASSLNTAYGYTF. The CDR3, as DNA: TGTGCCAGCAGTTTAAATACAGCCTATGGCTACACCTTC.

The CDR3 sequence is CASNRGVSETQYF. CDR3 nucleotide sequence: TGTGCCAGCAATCGCGGGGTCTCAGAGACCCAGTACTTC. This chain joins TRBV6-5 and TRBJ2-5; a possible D gene is TRBD2 (6 bases). Between the trimmed V and J ends, which lost 7 bases and 4 bases, there was a span of 13 bases. This CDR3 has 13 residues. The germline V gene has CDR1 MNHEY and CDR2 SVGAGI.

This clone has just a few counts. The CDR3 reads CASSFLLTTGEQFF. The CDR3 DNA is TGTGCCAGCAGCTTTCTTCTAACTACGGGGGAGCAGTTCTTC. The V and J genes are TRBV7-9 and TRBJ2-1, with D perhaps TRBD2 (5 bases). Germline CDR1 reads SEHNR; CDR2 reads FQNEAQ (reference sequence). The CDR3 is 14 amino acids. Trimming stripped 3 bases from V and 10 bases from J, with 16 bases between.

V and J are TRBV24-1 and TRBJ2-1; weak D call: TRBD1 (5 bases). V was shortened by 6 bases and J by 0 bases, with 20 bases between the two germline ends. The CDR3 runs 18 residues. Germline V CDR1 and CDR2: KGHDR, SFDVKD. As DNA, the CDR3 is TGTGCCACCAGTACAGGACCCGATTACCCGAGCTCCTACAATGAGCAGTTCTTC. Its protein product is CATSTGPDYPSSYNEQFF.

The V and J genes are TRBV6-2 or TRBV6-3 and TRBJ2-7, with a possible D match to TRBD1 (6 bases). In germline, CDR1 is MNHEY, CDR2 SVGEGT. CDR3 length: 14 residues. Trimming took off 4 bases at V and 4 bases at J, with 14 bases between the two ends. The CDR3 region is CASSFGTPPYEQYF. DNA of the CDR3: TGTGCCAGCAGTTTTGGGACACCACCATACGAGCAGTACTTC.

The V call is TRBV6-5, the J call TRBJ2-1; maybe TRBD2 (6 bases). Germline CDR1 MNHEY, CDR2 SVGAGI. The CDR3 has 13 amino acids. V was pared by 3 bases and J by 6 bases, with 9 bases between. The CDR3 nucleotides are TGTGCCAGCAGTTATCAGGAGGGCAATGAGCAGTTCTTC. Its translation is CASSYQEGNEQFF.

The chain is built from TRBV5-1 and TRBJ2-5, with D possibly TRBD2 on 6 matching bases. CDR1 and CDR2 (germline): SGHRS, YFSETQ. This CDR3 is built from 15 residues. The ends were cut back, 4 bases at V and 2 bases at J, with 15 bases in the middle. The DNA for the CDR3 is TGCGCCAGCAGCCCCGGGGCGGGGATACAAGAGACCCAGTACTTC. Amino acids: CASSPGAGIQETQYF.

J is TRBJ2-2 and V is TRBV19, with D possibly TRBD1 on 6 matching bases. The CDR3 extends over 17 amino acids. Deletions cut 5 bases from V and 4 bases from J, with 20 bases between. Looked up from germline, CDR1 is LNHDA and CDR2 is SQIVND (reference sequence). CDR3 bases: TGTGCCAGTAGTTTGTCAGGGACACTCCTAGGCACCGGGGAGCTGTTTTTT. Its translation: CASSLSGTLLGTGELFF.

The genes are TRBV11-2 and TRBJ2-7, with TRBD1 matching over 7 bases. V shed 5 bases and J 4 bases; nucleotides not matched to a gene: 5. CDR3 size: 13 residues. Looked up from germline, CDR1 is SGHAT and CDR2 is FQNNGV. CDR3 sequence: CASSQTGAYEQYF. The DNA for the CDR3 is TGTGCCAGCAGCCAAACAGGGGCGTACGAGCAGTACTTC.

The chain has TRBV18 and TRBJ2-1; D is undetermined. The V and J ends lost 2 bases and 7 bases respectively, with 15 bases between them. CDR1 and CDR2 from the germline V gene are KGHSH and LQKENI. The CDR3 is 15 amino acids. This CDR3 reads CASSPTTTLANEQFF. The CDR3 region has the DNA TGTGCCAGCTCACCAACTACCACTTTGGCAAATGAGCAGTTCTTC.

In its sample, this clone was seen a few times. V is TRBV6-5 and J is TRBJ1-1; no reliable D call. Germline loops: CDR1 MNHEY, CDR2 SVGAGI. CDR3 length equals 13 residues. The CDR3 spells CASQVTWNTEAFF. CDR3 nucleotides: TGTGCGAGCCAGGTAACTTGGAACACTGAAGCTTTCTTT.

This chain links TRBV6-5 with TRBJ2-7, with D uncertain. This CDR3 has 13 amino acids. V gave up 7 bases and J gave up 0 bases, with 10 bases separating them. Germline values: CDR1 MNHEY, CDR2 SVGAGI. CDR3 protein: CASTSLSSYEQYF. The CDR3 DNA sequence: TGTGCCAGCACTTCACTAAGCTCCTACGAGCAGTACTTC.

The chain carries TRBV10-2 and TRBJ2-1; perhaps TRBD2 as D (5 bases). CDR3 length equals 15 residues. V was cut by 6 bases and J by 8 bases, with 20 bases left in between. Per germline, CDR1 WSHSY and CDR2 SAAADI. CDR3 residues: CASRGWRGSPHEQFF. CDR3 coding DNA: TGCGCCAGCAGGGGGTGGAGAGGGAGCCCCCATGAGCAGTTCTTC.